The sequence of this TCR beta chain was determined in a study of CD8 T cells in ankylosing spondylitis. Study-wide results and caveats: A TCR beta motif of roughly eight highly homologous variants appeared characteristic of ankylosing spondylitis blood.

TCRdb recomputed calls from the 5' RACE reads with MiXCR, one row per CDR3 protein. The sample includes more than 600,000 distinct CDR3 sequences, 15% to 20% of them seen just once. Germline V gene data show CDR1 as SGHDT and CDR2 as YYEEEE. The CDR3 is 14 residues long. Trimming took 6 bases from V and 4 from J, leaving 16 bases between them. This clonotype has a handful of counts. Its antigen is not identified. The rearrangement links TRBV5-6 to TRBJ1-1; D remains ambiguous. The TCR comes from a male donor with ankylosing spondylitis. The material sequenced was blood, either unsorted or a sorted T cell fraction (not recorded which). The CDR3 sequence is CASTTLAALTEAFF. CDR3 DNA sequence: TGTGCCAGCACCACGCTTGCAGCTCTCACTGAAGCTTTCTTT.